This entry features one T cell receptor (beta chain) sequence. The data were taken from a study of PD-L1 blockade in urothelial cancer. Overall study context: Men with urothelial cancer arising in the bladder made up most of the 29 patients.

Each PCR had synthetic TCR analog templates added to it as a spike-in. This table comes from immunoSEQ multiplex PCR, and its TCRdb copy is limited to in-frame clones, with some not included. Of 85,000 to 90,000 clones listed, roughly nine tenths are singletons. From germline, CDR1 is MRHNA and CDR2 SNTAGT. J lost 5 bases, V lost 6 bases, and 6 bases had no gene match. The CDR3 runs to 14 residues. Time point specified: pretreatment peripheral blood. Patients had urothelial carcinoma that was locally advanced or metastatic. Samples were collected from each patient before treatment and during treatment. Each patient gave between 1 and 8 of them in total.

This receptor was identified in a woman aged 80 or older with urothelial cancer. The sequencing here drew on PBMCs, taken around atezolizumab (anti-PD-L1) treatment. The gene calls are TRBV6-4 and TRBJ2-3, with 9 positions matching TRBD2. Here the CDR3 reads CASSPGLAGDTQYF. The CDR3 nucleotides read TGTGCCAGCAGCCCGGGACTAGCCGGAGATACGCAGTATTTT.